This paragraph reports one TCR beta chain. With 5 bases removed from V and 2 bases from J, the gap between germline ends came to 16 bases. This CDR3 has 14 residues. Germline CDR1 reads SQVTM; CDR2 reads ANQGSEA. The sample originates from a study of T cell repertoires in ileal Crohn's disease. Overall study: All patients had surgery for stricturing (61%) or penetrating (around 40%) disease. Postoperative therapy was given to about half: 10 to 12 thiopurines, around 17 anti-TNF agents.

The data were produced by immunoSEQ multiplex PCR, yet TCRdb's version contains in-frame clones alone and is incomplete. In the table there are 11,000 to 15,000 clones, less than 90% of which are singletons. The chain is built from TRBV29-1 and TRBJ2-7; possible D gene TRBD1, 6 bases. The specimen was ileal tissue. The TCR was taken from an adult with Crohn's disease. This CDR3 is CSVRKTGRTYEQYF. In DNA form, the CDR3 reads TGCAGCGTTCGTAAGACAGGACGAACCTACGAGCAGTACTTC.